These 28 T cell receptor beta chains came from one sample sequenced in a study of blood T cell repertoires in COVID-19. Sequenced by immunoSEQ multiplex PCR; TCRdb stores in-frame clones only, minus some. This table has more than 200,000 clones, roughly 82% appearing once. The source material was peripheral blood. All receptors derive from a woman of 80 years or more with active or convalescent COVID-19.

This clone came up a few times. Written as DNA, the CDR3 is TGCGCCAGCAGCGCGAACGTGGCGGGAGTAGAAGTCTACGAGCAGTACTTC. Translating gives CASSANVAGVEVYEQYF. The chain has TRBV5-1 and TRBJ2-7; 7 bases fit TRBD2. The germline CDR1 and CDR2 sequences are SGHRS and YFSETQ. There are 17 residues in the CDR3. J was trimmed by 3 bases and V by 4 bases; bases with no gene match: 16.

V usage is TRBV29-1 and J usage is TRBJ2-1, with a weak D call TRBD2 (6 bases). CDR3 size: 12 residues. The V gene lost 4 bases and the J gene lost 6 bases, with 10 bases spanning the gap. Looked up from germline, CDR1 is SQVTM and CDR2 is ANQGSEA. CDR3 loop: CSVARDFNEQFF. CDR3 DNA sequence: TGCAGCGTTGCCCGGGACTTCAATGAGCAGTTCTTC.

This rearrangement joins TRBV28 to TRBJ1-5, with TRBD1 as a possible D gene (5 bases). V was clipped by 6 bases and J by 2 bases, with 23 bases between them. There are 18 residues in the CDR3. The germline V gene encodes CDR1 MDHEN and CDR2 SYDVKM. Written as DNA, the CDR3 is TGTGCCAGCAGAAGCCTGGGAGGGACGAGTTTGGGCAATCAGCCCCAGCATTTT. Encoded protein: CASRSLGGTSLGNQPQHF.

The chain carries TRBV14 and TRBJ2-6; 9 bases align to TRBD1. This CDR3 is built from 17 residues. The germline gives CDR1 SGHDN, CDR2 FVKESK. Trimming took 4 bases from V and 1 from J; bases not matched to a gene: 5. The CDR3 nucleotides are TGTGCCAGCAGCCGGGACAGGGTTCGTTCTGGGGCCAACGTCCTGACTTTC. The encoded protein is CASSRDRVRSGANVLTF. The complete variable domain, with remaining parts taken from reference TRBV14 and TRBJ2-6, reads EAGVTQFPSHSVIEKGQTVTLRCDPISGHDNLYWYRRVMGKEIKFLLHFVKESKQDESGMPNNRFLAERTGGTYSTLKVQPAELEDSGVYFCASSRDRVRSGANVLTFGAGSRLTVL.

This clone is a singleton in its sample. The chain joins TRBV5-1 to TRBJ1-2; TRBD1 might be the D (5 bases). V was cut by 7 bases and J by 5 bases, with 21 bases left in between. From germline, CDR1 is SGHRS and CDR2 YFSETQ. This CDR3 is 15 amino acids long. CDR3 sequence (DNA): TGCGCCAGCGGCTCCAGTTCGTCAGGGACTTATGGCTACACCTTC. Its translation: CASGSSSSGTYGYTF.

This clone was seen only once. The rearrangement joins TRBV10-3 to TRBJ1-1, with 7 bases matching TRBD1. This CDR3 is built from 16 residues. V was pared by 6 bases and J by 0 bases, with 10 bases of the junction left unmatched. CDR1 ENHRY and CDR2 SYGVKD come from the germline V gene. CDR3 residues: CAISARDRGMNTEAFF. In nucleotides, the CDR3 is TGTGCCATCAGCGCTAGGGACAGAGGAATGAACACTGAAGCTTTCTTT.

The chain uses TRBV29-1 and TRBJ1-1, with D unresolved. V was cut by 2 bases and J by 0 bases, with 7 bases left in between. The germline V gene encodes CDR1 SQVTM and CDR2 ANQGSEA. The CDR3 loop spans 13 amino acids. The CDR3 loop reads CSVELAMNTEAFF. CDR3 sequence (DNA): TGCAGCGTTGAACTGGCCATGAACACTGAAGCTTTCTTT.

V gene TRBV30 combines with J gene TRBJ1-4; 8 positions agree with TRBD1. Germline V gives CDR1 GTSNPN, CDR2 SVGIG (reference sequence). The V segment lost 1 base and the J segment 3 bases; nucleotides outside the gene matches: 10. This CDR3 contains 17 residues. CDR3 sequence (DNA): TGTGCCTGGAGTGGACAGGGGTACTTATGGGCTAATGAAAAACTGTTTTTT. Amino acids: CAWSGQGYLWANEKLFF.

The chain combines TRBV30 with TRBJ2-6; TRBD1 agrees at 9 bases. This CDR3 comprises 20 residues. V lost 0 bases to trimming and J lost 0 bases; unmatched junction nucleotides: 12. From germline, CDR1 is GTSNPN and CDR2 SVGIG (reference sequence). CDR3 sequence (DNA): TGTGCCTGGAGTGTACGGGGGACAGGGTGGGCAAGCTCTGGGGCCAACGTCCTGACTTTC. This gives the protein CAWSVRGTGWASSGANVLTF.

The rearrangement uses TRBV3-1 (or the pseudogene TRBV3-2) and TRBJ1-6; 9 bases agree with TRBD1. Germline-derived CDR1 and CDR2 are LGHDT and YNNKEL (reference sequence). The CDR3 has 14 residues. V trimming: 8 bases; J trimming: 7 bases; junction bases outside the gene matches: 6. The CDR3 spells CASGYGTGNSPLHF. The CDR3 coding sequence is TGTGCCAGCGGTTACGGGACAGGGAATTCACCCCTCCACTTT.

V usage is TRBV10-3 and J usage is TRBJ2-3; D may be TRBD1 (5 bases). Trimming took off 4 bases at V and 4 bases at J, with 9 bases between the two ends. The length of the CDR3 is 13 residues. The germline V gene encodes CDR1 ENHRY and CDR2 SYGVKD. The CDR3 DNA is TGTGCCATCAGTGTTCAACAGGCAGATACGCAGTATTTT. Translating it yields CAISVQQADTQYF.

This rearrangement joins TRBV5-1 to TRBJ1-2, with 9 bases aligning to TRBD1. This CDR3 is 14 amino acids long. Per the germline V gene, CDR1 is SGHRS and CDR2 is YFSETQ. The ends lost 4 bases at V and 3 bases at J; junction bases unmatched: 4. CDR3 sequence: CASSLRQGDYGYTF. CDR3 DNA sequence: TGCGCCAGCAGCCTCCGACAGGGGGACTATGGCTACACCTTC.

This sequence joins TRBV20-1 and TRBJ2-1, with D tentatively TRBD2 (6 bases). The germline V and J ends were trimmed by 5 bases and 9 bases, with 11 bases remaining between them. CDR3 length equals 11 residues. The V gene's germline CDR1 is DFQATT and CDR2 SNEGSKA (reference sequence). This CDR3 is CSAAPGSEQFF. CDR3 nucleotides: TGCAGTGCTGCCCCCGGGAGTGAGCAGTTCTTC.

The rearrangement joins TRBV7-9 to TRBJ2-7; TRBD2 might be the D (6 bases). Germline CDR1 SEHNR, CDR2 FQNEAQ (reference sequence). With 11 bases removed from V and 3 bases from J, the gap between germline ends came to 20 bases. The CDR3 loop spans 14 amino acids. The CDR3 loop reads CASSPAGGFYEQYF. The CDR3, as DNA: TGTGCCTCCAGCCCAGCGGGCGGCTTCTACGAGCAGTACTTC.

Concerning this clone itself: This specimen includes other DNA sequences encoding the same CDR3. J is TRBJ1-4 and V is TRBV5-1, with no clear D. Trimming cost V 0 bases and J 5 bases, with 8 bases left between them. Germline CDR1 is SGHRS and CDR2 is YFSETQ. The CDR3 runs to 14 residues. The CDR3, as DNA: TGCGCCAGCAGCTTGGCGGGTGGGAATGAAAAACTGTTTTTT. Its translation: CASSLAGGNEKLFF.

This chain connects TRBV12-2 to TRBJ2-1; no check of the table's D call, TRBD2, against the DNA was made. TRBV12-2 is reported as a pseudogene. The CDR3 has 17 amino acids. The CDR3 region is CASRLGEVGGWNNEQFF. CDR3 in DNA: TGTGCAAGTCGCTTAGGGGAAGTTGGGGGGTGGAACAATGAGCAGTTCTTC.

J is TRBJ2-7 and V is TRBV5-5; 12 bases map to TRBD2. The CDR3 length is 16 residues. The J segment lost 4 bases and the V segment lost 0 bases, leaving 5 bases of the junction unmatched. CDR1 SGHKS and CDR2 YYEKEE come from the germline V gene (reference sequence). The CDR3 loop reads CASSLGYGTSGYEQYF. The CDR3 nucleotides are TGTGCCAGCAGCTTGGGGTACGGGACTAGCGGGTACGAGCAGTACTTC.

The gene calls are TRBV30 and TRBJ1-6, with a possible D match to TRBD1 (5 bases). This CDR3 has 14 amino acids. Germline V gene lookup returns CDR1 GTSNPN and CDR2 SVGIG (reference sequence). With 2 bases removed from V and 6 bases from J, the gap between germline ends came to 11 bases. DNA for the CDR3: TGTGCCTGGAGTCCAGGGAGGGGTAATTCACCCCTCCACTTT. It translates to CAWSPGRGNSPLHF. Based on the CDR3 plus reference TRBV30 and TRBJ1-6, the full variable domain is SQTIHQWPATLVQPVGSPLSLECTVEGTSNPNLYWYRQAAGRGLQLLFYSVGIGQISSEVPQNLSASRPQDRQFILSSKKLLLSDSGFYLCAWSPGRGNSPLHFGNGTRLTVT.

This clone was seen more than once but under ten times. The chain carries TRBV30 and TRBJ1-4; the match to TRBD1 covers 10 bases. V shed 2 bases and J 8 bases; nucleotides not matched to a gene: 14. CDR3 size: 17 residues. Per germline, CDR1 GTSNPN and CDR2 SVGIG (reference sequence). The CDR3 here is CAWSPHPRQGAREKLFF. CDR3 DNA sequence: TGTGCCTGGAGTCCTCACCCACGACAGGGGGCTCGGGAAAAACTGTTTTTT.

This clone was counted only a few times. DNA of the CDR3: TGTGCCAGCAGTCCGCAGGGCTACCAAGAGACCCAGTACTTC. It codes for CASSPQGYQETQYF. This chain links TRBV28 with TRBJ2-5, with a weak D call TRBD1 (5 bases). V was shortened by 5 bases and J by 0 bases, with 10 bases between the two germline ends. The CDR3 length is 14 residues. Germline V gene lookup returns CDR1 MDHEN and CDR2 SYDVKM. Combining the CDR3 with reference TRBV28 and TRBJ2-5 gives the whole variable domain DVKVTQSSRYLVKRTGEKVFLECVQDMDHENMFWYRQDPGLGLRLIYFSYDVKMKEKGDIPEGYSVSREKKERFSLILESASTNQTSMYLCASSPQGYQETQYFGPGTRLLVL.

The rearrangement joins TRBV28 to TRBJ2-3; TRBD2 aligns across 14 bases. The CDR3 loop spans 18 amino acids. V lost 3 bases and J lost 5; bases outside the gene matches: 10. The V gene's germline CDR1 is MDHEN and CDR2 SYDVKM. The CDR3 DNA reads as TGTGCCAGCAGTTTCCGGACTAGCGGGGGGTATGCGGAAGATACGCAGTATTTT. Protein product: CASSFRTSGGYAEDTQYF.

V usage is TRBV29-1 and J usage is TRBJ1-1, with D possibly matching TRBD1 (5 bases). The CDR3 loop spans 13 amino acids. CDR1 and CDR2 (germline): SQVTM, ANQGSEA. The V gene lost 7 bases and the J gene lost 3 bases, with 15 bases spanning the gap. For the CDR3, the DNA is TGCAGCGGTGGTTGGGGGAGGGACACTGAAGCTTTCTTT. It specifies CSGGWGRDTEAFF.

Details on this clone: This sample includes further DNA sequences coding for the same CDR3. The chain recombines TRBV7-8 with TRBJ1-6; weak D call: TRBD1 (6 bases). Between the trimmed V and J ends, which lost 1 base and 5 bases, there was a span of 12 bases. The CDR3 spans 16 residues. The germline V gene encodes CDR1 SGHVS and CDR2 FQNEAQ. CDR3 region: CASSLVAGGNNSPLHF. The DNA for the CDR3 is TGTGCCAGCAGCTTAGTCGCGGGGGGCAATAATTCACCCCTCCACTTT.

This sequence joins TRBV19 and TRBJ1-6; a weak D match, TRBD1 (5 bases). This CDR3 comprises 15 residues. Germline V gives CDR1 LNHDA, CDR2 SQIVND (reference sequence). V lost 5 bases and J 7 bases, leaving 15 bases between the germline ends. As DNA, the CDR3 is TGTGCCAGTAGTGGGTCCAGGGCAGCAAATTCACCCCTCCACTTT. As protein: CASSGSRAANSPLHF.

This chain joins TRBV19 and TRBJ2-7, with a weak D call TRBD2 (5 bases). Trimming left V 6 bases short and J 0 bases short, with 15 bases between. Germline CDR1 LNHDA, CDR2 SQIVND (reference sequence). This CDR3 region has 15 residues. The CDR3 DNA sequence: TGTGCCAGTAGACCCCTGGACGGACTCTCCTACGAGCAGTACTTC. Translating gives CASRPLDGLSYEQYF.

On this clone: The junction shows a germline mismatch at one end, possibly a read error. The V gene is TRBV7-7, the J gene TRBJ2-3; 10 bases are shared with TRBD2. The V gene's germline CDR1 is SSHAT and CDR2 FNYEAQ (reference sequence). The CDR3 runs 15 residues. CDR3 bases: TGTGCTAGCAGCCCTGGAGCGGGAGGGTCCGATACGCAGTATTTT. Translated: CASSPGAGGSDTQYF.

CDR3 in DNA: TGTGCCACCGAACAGACAGAGACCCAGTACTTC. Its translation is CATEQTETQYF. The chain carries TRBV24-1 and TRBJ2-5; D gene ambiguous. The CDR3 length is 11 residues. Trimming left V 9 bases short and J 4 bases short, with 8 bases between. Germline V gene data show CDR1 as KGHDR and CDR2 as SFDVKD.

This clone was seen only once. The chain combines TRBV5-1 with TRBJ2-3; D gene unclear. The CDR3 covers 12 residues. CDR1 and CDR2 (germline): SGHRS, YFSETQ. With 1 base removed from V and 3 bases from J, the gap between germline ends came to 3 bases. The CDR3 sequence: CASSLLTDTQYF. In nucleotides, the CDR3 is TGCGCCAGCAGCTTGTTAACAGATACGCAGTATTTT.